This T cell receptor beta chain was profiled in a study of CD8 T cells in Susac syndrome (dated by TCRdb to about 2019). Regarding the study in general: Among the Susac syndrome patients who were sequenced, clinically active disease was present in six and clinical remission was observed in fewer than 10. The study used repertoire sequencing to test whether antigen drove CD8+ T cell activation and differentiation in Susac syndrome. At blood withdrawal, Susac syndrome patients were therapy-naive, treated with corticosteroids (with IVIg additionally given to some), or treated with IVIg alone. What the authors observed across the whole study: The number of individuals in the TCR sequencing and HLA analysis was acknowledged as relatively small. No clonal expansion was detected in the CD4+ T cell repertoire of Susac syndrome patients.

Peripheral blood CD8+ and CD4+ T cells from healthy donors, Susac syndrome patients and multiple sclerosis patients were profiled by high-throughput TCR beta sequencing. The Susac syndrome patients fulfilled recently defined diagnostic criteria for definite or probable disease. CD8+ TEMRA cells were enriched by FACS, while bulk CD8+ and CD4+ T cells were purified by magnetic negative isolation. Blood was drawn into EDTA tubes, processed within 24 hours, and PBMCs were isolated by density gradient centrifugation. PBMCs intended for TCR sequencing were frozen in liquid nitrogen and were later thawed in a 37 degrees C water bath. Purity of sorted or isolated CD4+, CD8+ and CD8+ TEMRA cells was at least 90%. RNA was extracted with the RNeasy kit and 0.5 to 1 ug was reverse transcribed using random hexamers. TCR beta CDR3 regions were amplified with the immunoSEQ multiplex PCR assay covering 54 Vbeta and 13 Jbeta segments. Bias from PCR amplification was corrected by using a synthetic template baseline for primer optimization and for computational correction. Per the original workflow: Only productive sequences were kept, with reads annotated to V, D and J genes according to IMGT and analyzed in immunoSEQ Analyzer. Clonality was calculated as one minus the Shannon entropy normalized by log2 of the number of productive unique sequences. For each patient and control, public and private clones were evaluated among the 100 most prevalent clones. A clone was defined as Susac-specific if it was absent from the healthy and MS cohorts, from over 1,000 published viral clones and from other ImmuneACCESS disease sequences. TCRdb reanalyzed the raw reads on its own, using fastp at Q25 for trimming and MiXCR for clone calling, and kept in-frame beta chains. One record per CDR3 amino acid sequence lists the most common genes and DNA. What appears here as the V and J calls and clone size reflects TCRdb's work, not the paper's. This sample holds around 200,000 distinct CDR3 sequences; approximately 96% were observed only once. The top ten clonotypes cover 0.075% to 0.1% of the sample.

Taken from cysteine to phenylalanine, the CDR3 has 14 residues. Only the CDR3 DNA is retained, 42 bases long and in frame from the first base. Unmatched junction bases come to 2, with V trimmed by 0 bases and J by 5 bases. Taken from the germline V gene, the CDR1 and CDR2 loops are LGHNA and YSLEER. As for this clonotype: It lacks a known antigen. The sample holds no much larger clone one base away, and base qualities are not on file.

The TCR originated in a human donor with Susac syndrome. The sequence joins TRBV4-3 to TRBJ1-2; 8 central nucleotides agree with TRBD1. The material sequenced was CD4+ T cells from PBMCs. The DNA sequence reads TGCGCCAGCAGCCAAGAGGACAGGGATTATGGCTACACCTTC. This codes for CASSQEDRDYGYTF.